This TCR beta chain was captured by sequencing in a study of response to subunit inactivated influenza vaccine. Study observations and caveats: It was suggested by the authors that few new T cells are recruited by each seasonal influenza vaccination.

A remark on this clonotype: The antigen is undetermined.

TCRdb recomputed calls from the RT-PCR reads with MiXCR, one row per CDR3 protein. Of 700,000 to 800,000 distinct CDR3 sequences detected, about 18% appear once; the ten largest clones hold roughly a tenth. Germline V lookup: CDR1 WSHSY, CDR2 SAAADI. The CDR3 spans 14 residues. Unmatched junction bases numbered 6, after V lost 6 bases and J lost 2 bases. Sequencing used PBMCs from blood, obtained about 5 days after vaccination. The J gene is TRBJ2-5, the V gene TRBV10-2; 7 nucleotides agree with TRBD2. The receptor was isolated from a man over 45 who received an inactivated influenza vaccine. In DNA, the CDR3 is TGCGCCAGCAGGTTGAGCGGGGAACAAGAGACCCAGTACTTC. Translating gives CASRLSGEQETQYF.